These 24 T cell receptor beta chains share one sample of origin, sequenced in a study of T cell responses to AZD1222 COVID-19 vaccine. Clones were sequenced by immunoSEQ multiplex PCR, and TCRdb holds only the in-frame ones, with some missing. The sample has about 130,000 clones, 90% seen once. The input for sequencing was peripheral blood, taken on day 0 of AZD1222 vaccination. Every receptor here comes from an adult in good health.

The chain combines TRBV28 with TRBJ1-6; 7 nucleotides match TRBD1. CDR1 is MDHEN and CDR2 is SYDVKM in the germline V gene. The CDR3 has 16 residues. J gave up 6 bases and V 7 bases, and 12 bases lay outside the gene matches. Here the CDR3 DNA reads TGTGCCAGCACCGAGTCTAGGGGACAGTTTAATTCACCCCTCCACTTT. Translating it yields CASTESRGQFNSPLHF.

A note on this clone: The sample contains more than one DNA sequence encoding this CDR3. The chain uses TRBV18 and TRBJ2-2; D gene uncertain. CDR3 length: 15 residues. Looked up from germline, CDR1 is KGHSH and CDR2 is LQKENI. V was trimmed by 0 bases and J by 1 base, leaving 6 bases between them. For the CDR3, the DNA is TGTGCCAGCTCACCACCGAGGCAGAACACCGGGGAGCTGTTTTTT. Its translation is CASSPPRQNTGELFF.

The chain couples TRBV5-6 to TRBJ2-2; 7 bases fit TRBD1. The J segment lost 6 bases and the V segment lost 4 bases, leaving 0 bases of the junction unmatched. The germline V gene encodes CDR1 SGHDT and CDR2 YYEEEE. The CDR3 runs to 12 residues. The CDR3 here is CASSGTAGELFF. The CDR3 DNA reads as TGTGCCAGCAGCGGGACAGCCGGGGAGCTGTTTTTT.

The V and J genes are TRBV6-1 and TRBJ1-1; D unresolved. This CDR3 is built from 14 residues. The V and J ends lost 2 bases and 1 base respectively, with 8 bases between them. Germline V lookup: CDR1 MNHNS, CDR2 SASEGT. The CDR3 DNA sequence: TGTGCCAGCAGTGAACTTTCCGGGAACACTGAAGCTTTCTTT. As protein: CASSELSGNTEAFF.

This chain uses TRBV3-1 (or the pseudogene TRBV3-2) with TRBJ2-5; no clear D gene. The length of the CDR3 is 16 residues. CDR1 and CDR2 from the germline V gene are LGHDT and YNNKEL (reference sequence). The germline V and J ends were trimmed by 4 bases and 0 bases, with 15 bases remaining between them. As DNA, the CDR3 is TGTGCCAGCAGCCGAATACCCTTAGTGAACCAAGAGACCCAGTACTTC. Translated: CASSRIPLVNQETQYF.

This sequence joins TRBV11-2 and TRBJ2-5, with D unresolved. Germline loops: CDR1 SGHAT, CDR2 FQNNGV. The CDR3 runs 13 residues. V dropped 1 base and J dropped 2 bases, with 5 bases sitting between them. CDR3 nucleotides: TGTGCCAGCAGCTTAGGGGGACAAGAGACCCAGTACTTC. Encoded protein: CASSLGGQETQYF.

This clone was detected a few times. CDR3 nucleotide sequence: TGTGCCAGCAGCGTCCGGTCTCAGAATAGCAATCAGCCCCAGCATTTT. As protein: CASSVRSQNSNQPQHF. The genes are TRBV13 and TRBJ1-5; D is uncertain. Trimming stripped 5 bases from V and 0 bases from J, with 14 bases between. The CDR3 runs 16 residues. Germline lookup yields CDR1 PRHDT and CDR2 FYEKMQ (reference sequence).

J is TRBJ1-2 and V is TRBV3-1 (or the pseudogene TRBV3-2); 7 bases are shared with TRBD1. Looked up from germline, CDR1 is LGHDT and CDR2 is YNNKEL (reference sequence). The junction had 1 base not matched to a gene; V was cut back by 3 bases and J by 6 bases. The CDR3 spans 12 residues. CDR3 nucleotides: TGTGCCAGCAGCCAGACAGGGAATGGCTACACCTTC. It yields the protein CASSQTGNGYTF.

V gene TRBV7-9 combines with J gene TRBJ1-6; TRBD1 might be the D (6 bases). V lost 1 base to trimming and J lost 10 bases, with 14 bases between them. This CDR3 has 15 residues. CDR1 SEHNR and CDR2 FQNEAQ come from the germline V gene (reference sequence). CDR3 sequence: CASSLVGRGRSPLHF. CDR3 coding DNA: TGTGCCAGCAGCTTAGTTGGCAGGGGCCGCTCACCCCTCCACTTT.

Concerning this clone: This may stem from a read error, because a much larger clone lies one nucleotide away. The chain has TRBV2 and TRBJ2-5; 13 positions agree with TRBD2. V was pared by 2 bases and J by 4 bases, with 1 base of the junction left unmatched. Germline V lookup: CDR1 SNHLY, CDR2 FYNNEI. The length of the CDR3 is 15 residues. CDR3 sequence: CASSETSGGAETQYF. CDR3 sequence (DNA): TGTGCCAGCAGTGAAACTAGCGGGGGGGCAGAGACCCAGTACTTC.

CDR3 region: CASSHPRAEQFF. CDR3 nucleotide sequence: TGCGCCAGCAGTCACCCCCGGGCCGAGCAGTTCTTC. V is TRBV23-1 and J is TRBJ2-1; D is ambiguous. TRBV23-1 is an open reading frame, and its role is uncertain. CDR3 size: 12 residues. V shed 3 bases and J shed 10 bases, with 10 bases lying between them.

The rearrangement uses TRBV19 and TRBJ2-1; D is perhaps TRBD2 (5 bases). The length of the CDR3 is 15 residues. Deletions cut 3 bases from V and 8 bases from J, with 17 bases between. CDR1 is LNHDA and CDR2 is SQIVND in the germline V gene (reference sequence). The CDR3 reads CASSMGEGASDEQFF. The DNA for the CDR3 is TGTGCCAGTAGTATGGGAGAGGGCGCCTCGGATGAGCAGTTCTTC.

The rearrangement uses TRBV5-4 and TRBJ1-1, with 10 positions matching TRBD1. CDR3 length: 14 amino acids. CDR1 is SGHNT and CDR2 is YYREEE in the germline V gene (reference sequence). Unmatched junction bases numbered 8, after V lost 5 bases and J lost 7 bases. CDR3 amino acids: CASRGGTGANEAFF. The CDR3, as DNA: TGTGCCAGCAGGGGCGGGACAGGGGCGAATGAAGCTTTCTTT.

This chain connects TRBV4-3 to TRBJ2-2, with 12 bases that match TRBD2. Germline CDR1 and CDR2: LGHNA and YSLEER. J lost 7 bases, V lost 0 bases, and 9 bases had no gene match. This CDR3 comprises 18 residues. The CDR3 DNA follows: TGCGCCAGCAGCCAAGAAATACTAGCGGGGGGCCTTAGCGGGGAGCTGTTTTTT. Its translation: CASSQEILAGGLSGELFF.

The CDR3 DNA reads as TGTGCCAGCAGCCCGAGACAGTCCCCTGACCAACAGTACTTC. Translation gives CASSPRQSPDQQYF. This rearrangement joins TRBV11-2 to TRBJ2-7; D is perhaps TRBD1 (5 bases). CDR1 and CDR2 from the germline V gene are SGHAT and FQNNGV. The CDR3 length is 14 residues. V dropped 5 bases and J dropped 10 bases, with 21 bases sitting between them. The full variable domain, with the rest looked up from reference TRBV11-2 and TRBJ2-7, is EAGVAQSPRYKIIEKRQSVAFWCNPISGHATLYWYQQILGQGPKLLIQFQNNGVVDDSQLPKDRFSAERLKGVDSTLKIQPAKLEDSAVYLCASSPRQSPDQQYFGPGTRLTVT.

The chain employs TRBV7-9 and TRBJ2-7, with 12 bases fitting TRBD2. CDR3 length: 16 amino acids. Germline loops: CDR1 SEHNR, CDR2 FQNEAQ (reference sequence). Unmatched junction bases numbered 6, after V lost 3 bases and J lost 3 bases. CDR3 region: CASSLTGTSGRYEQYF. CDR3 in DNA: TGTGCCAGCAGCTTGACAGGGACTAGCGGGCGCTACGAGCAGTACTTC.

The chain links TRBV4-1 to TRBJ1-6, with TRBD1 matching over 7 bases. Germline V gene lookup returns CDR1 MGHRA and CDR2 YSYEKL. V was clipped by 4 bases and J by 8 bases; unmatched bases: 8. The CDR3 sequence is 15 residues long. CDR3 loop: CASSRSTGLDSPLHF. Here the CDR3 DNA reads TGCGCCAGCAGCCGATCGACAGGGCTAGATTCACCCCTCCACTTT.

The chain recombines TRBV7-2 with TRBJ1-2; weak D call: TRBD1 (5 bases). With 5 bases removed from V and 2 bases from J, the gap between germline ends came to 15 bases. Germline-derived CDR1 and CDR2 are SGHTA and FQGNSA. There are 15 residues in the CDR3. The CDR3 sequence: CASSRGGGKNYGYTF. CDR3 bases: TGTGCCAGCAGCCGCGGGGGAGGGAAAAACTATGGCTACACCTTC.

The V and J genes are TRBV7-2 and TRBJ2-3; a weak D match, TRBD2 (7 bases). V lost 0 bases to trimming and J lost 6 bases, with 13 bases between them. This CDR3 contains 15 residues. The germline V gene encodes CDR1 SGHTA and CDR2 FQGNSA. CDR3 nucleotide sequence: TGTGCCAGCAGCTTAGCGTGGAGGGGGGGGGATACGCAGTATTTT. It specifies CASSLAWRGGDTQYF.

This clone was seen once. The chain uses TRBV11-2 and TRBJ2-3; TRBD1 agrees at 7 bases. CDR1 and CDR2 (germline): SGHAT, FQNNGV. V gave up 4 bases and J gave up 0 bases; unmatched junction bases: 7. This CDR3 is 16 amino acids long. Here the CDR3 DNA reads TGTGCCAGCAGCTCCTACAGGGGAACTAGCACAGATACGCAGTATTTT. This gives the protein CASSSYRGTSTDTQYF.

This clone appeared once. The chain employs TRBV19 and TRBJ1-2, with 7 bases fitting TRBD1. The ends lost 7 bases at V and 3 bases at J; junction bases unmatched: 2. The CDR3 extends over 12 amino acids. CDR1 and CDR2 (germline): LNHDA, SQIVND (reference sequence). DNA for the CDR3: TGTGCCAGTACGGACAGGTACTATGGCTACACCTTC. Residues: CASTDRYYGYTF.

This clone appeared once. The chain is built from TRBV25-1 and TRBJ1-2; TRBD1 is a possible D gene (6 bases). CDR3 size: 17 residues. CDR1 is MGHDK and CDR2 is SYGVNS in the germline V gene. V lost 4 bases to trimming and J lost 8 bases, with 26 bases between them. The CDR3 DNA sequence: TGTGCCAGCAGTGGCTCCCGGGGGCCATTGGGGCATTTCGGCTACACCTTC. This encodes CASSGSRGPLGHFGYTF.

This chain uses TRBV9 with TRBJ1-4; D perhaps matches TRBD1 (6 bases). There are 16 residues in the CDR3. Germline CDR1 SGDLS, CDR2 YYNGEE. V gave up 4 bases and J gave up 4 bases, with 17 bases separating them. CDR3 nucleotides: TGTGCCAGCAGCCCCGGACAGAAGACTTTTAATGAAAAACTGTTTTTT. Translated: CASSPGQKTFNEKLFF.

The V and J genes are TRBV7-2 and TRBJ2-7, with TRBD1 matching over 10 bases. Germline assignment: CDR1 SGHTA and CDR2 FQGNSA. CDR3 size: 16 residues. V was pared by 7 bases and J by 4 bases, with 13 bases of the junction left unmatched. This CDR3 reads CASTARQGTGAYEQYF. DNA of the CDR3: TGTGCCAGCACCGCTAGGCAAGGGACAGGGGCTTACGAGCAGTACTTC.